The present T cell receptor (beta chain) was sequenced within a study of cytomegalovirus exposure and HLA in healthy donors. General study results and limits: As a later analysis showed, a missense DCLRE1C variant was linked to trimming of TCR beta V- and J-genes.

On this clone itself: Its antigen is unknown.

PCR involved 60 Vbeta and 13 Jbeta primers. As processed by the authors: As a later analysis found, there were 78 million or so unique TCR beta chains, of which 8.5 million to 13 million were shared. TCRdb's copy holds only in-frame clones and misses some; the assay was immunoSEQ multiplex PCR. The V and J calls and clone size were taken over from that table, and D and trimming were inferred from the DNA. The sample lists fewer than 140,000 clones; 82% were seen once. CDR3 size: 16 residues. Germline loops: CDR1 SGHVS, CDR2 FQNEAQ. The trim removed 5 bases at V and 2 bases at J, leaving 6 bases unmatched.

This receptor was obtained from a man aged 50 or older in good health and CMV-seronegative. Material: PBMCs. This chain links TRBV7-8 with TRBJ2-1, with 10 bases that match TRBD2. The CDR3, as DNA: TGTGCCAGCAGCCGAGAACTAGCGGGGACCTACAATGAGCAGTTCTTC. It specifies CASSRELAGTYNEQFF. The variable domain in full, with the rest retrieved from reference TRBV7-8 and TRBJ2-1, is GAGVSQSPRYKVAKRGQDVALRCDPISGHVSLFWYQQALGQGPEFLTYFQNEAQLDKSGLPSDRFFAERPEGSVSTLKIQRTQQEDSAVYLCASSRELAGTYNEQFFGPGTRLTVL.